This passage covers 22 T cell receptor beta chains from one sample sequenced in a study of T cells in Graves' hyperthyroidism and ophthalmopathy. TCR beta CDR3 regions were amplified from RNA. With the HTBI primer set, the TCR CDR3 went through a first round of RT-PCR. A single record per CDR3 protein comes from TCRdb applying MiXCR to the multiplex PCR reads. The table records 620,000 or so distinct CDR3 sequences, roughly 15% of them present only once. Sequencing input: blood. The receptors originated from a woman aged 50 to 65 with Graves' ophthalmopathy.

In its sample, this clonotype was seen many times. The rearrangement links TRBV29-1 to TRBJ1-2; TRBD1 might be the D (6 bases). Germline CDR1 reads SQVTM; CDR2 reads ANQGSEA. The CDR3 has 19 residues. Trimming cost V 4 bases and J 4 bases, with 31 bases left between them. CDR3 in amino acids: CSVARLAALNPGVGYGYTF. CDR3 nucleotides: TGCAGCGTTGCCAGACTCGCAGCGTTGAACCCAGGGGTTGGCTATGGCTACACCTTC.

The chain employs TRBV10-3 and TRBJ2-3; D is unclear. The CDR3 contains 13 residues. Trimming shortened V by 4 bases and J by 2 bases, and 7 bases separated the two germline ends. Germline loops: CDR1 ENHRY, CDR2 SYGVKD. The DNA for the CDR3 is TGTGCCATCAGTGGGGTAGTCACAGATACGCAGTATTTT. Protein: CAISGVVTDTQYF.

This clonotype was picked up many times. The rearrangement links TRBV29-1 to TRBJ2-1; 12 positions agree with TRBD2. The CDR3 has 13 amino acids. V lost 7 bases, J lost 7 bases, and 5 bases stayed unmatched. Germline V gives CDR1 SQVTM, CDR2 ANQGSEA. This chain's CDR3 is CSAGLAGRNEQFF. CDR3 DNA sequence: TGCAGCGCTGGACTAGCGGGAAGGAATGAGCAGTTCTTC.

This clonotype was detected ten times or more. The chain carries TRBV7-2 and TRBJ2-3, with D perhaps assigned TRBD1 or TRBD2 (6 bases each). The CDR3 extends over 15 amino acids. V dropped 4 bases and J dropped 4 bases, with 15 bases sitting between them. CDR1 and CDR2 from the germline V gene are SGHTA and FQGNSA. The CDR3 bases are TGTGCCAGCAGCTCTCGGGGGCTAGGTTCAGATACGCAGTATTTT. This sequence encodes CASSSRGLGSDTQYF.

This clonotype has at least ten counts. The CDR3 sequence: CASSSGHPTQETQYF. The DNA for the CDR3 is TGTGCCAGCAGTTCTGGACACCCGACCCAAGAGACCCAGTACTTC. The chain links TRBV6-1 to TRBJ2-5, with a weak D call TRBD1 (5 bases). The CDR3 extends over 15 amino acids. Trimming left V 5 bases short and J 1 base short, with 14 bases between. Germline values: CDR1 MNHNS, CDR2 SASEGT.

The sample holds many counts of this clonotype. The rearrangement uses TRBV28 and TRBJ2-7; TRBD1 matches 8 bases. CDR1 and CDR2 from the germline V gene are MDHEN and SYDVKM. The CDR3 is made up of 14 amino acids. Trimming removed 7 bases from V and 0 bases from J; junction bases left unmatched: 5. The CDR3 loop reads CASIPGQDSYEQYF. CDR3 DNA sequence: TGTGCCAGCATCCCGGGACAGGACTCCTACGAGCAGTACTTC.

About this clonotype: Just one base apart from a much larger clone, this may be a read error. This chain joins TRBV30 and TRBJ2-3, with D maybe TRBD1 (6 bases). Per germline, CDR1 GTSNPN and CDR2 SVGIG (reference sequence). The germline V and J ends were trimmed by 2 bases and 0 bases, with 6 bases remaining between them. The CDR3 covers 13 residues. Written as DNA, the CDR3 is TGTGCCTGGAGTAGGGGGAGCACAGATACGCAGTATTTT. It encodes CAWSRGSTDTQYF.

The chain combines TRBV11-2 with TRBJ1-1; a weak D match, TRBD1 (6 bases). Per germline, CDR1 SGHAT and CDR2 FQNNGV. Trimming left V 2 bases short and J 11 bases short, with 12 bases between. The CDR3 is made up of 12 amino acids. This CDR3 is CASSLNGGQAFF. The DNA of the CDR3 is TGTGCCAGCAGCTTAAATGGGGGGCAGGCTTTCTTT.

The table lists this clonotype with a few counts. The DNA of the CDR3 is TGCAGTGCTAGAGCCGGACACCACAATGAGCAGTTCTTC. Residues: CSARAGHHNEQFF. J is TRBJ2-1 and V is TRBV20-1, with D perhaps TRBD1 (5 bases). V lost 1 base, J lost 5 bases, and 9 bases lay in between. The germline CDR1 and CDR2 sequences are DFQATT and SNEGSKA (reference sequence). The CDR3 covers 13 residues.

This clonotype was counted between two and nine times. The chain joins TRBV29-1 to TRBJ2-1, with D uncertain. V was cut by 4 bases and J by 8 bases, with 6 bases left in between. CDR3 length equals 10 residues. Germline V gene data show CDR1 as SQVTM and CDR2 as ANQGSEA. CDR3 coding DNA: TGCAGCGTTGGAGGAGATGAGCAGTTCTTC. Translating it yields CSVGGDEQFF.

This clonotype occurred many times. V usage is TRBV29-1 and J usage is TRBJ1-1, with D unclear. The CDR3 runs 15 residues. The V gene's germline CDR1 is SQVTM and CDR2 ANQGSEA. The germline V and J ends were trimmed by 3 bases and 2 bases, with 16 bases remaining between them. The CDR3 protein is CSVDVGPRKNTEAFF. CDR3 coding DNA: TGCAGCGTTGATGTAGGACCAAGAAAAAACACTGAAGCTTTCTTT.

This clonotype was found many times. This chain uses TRBV30 with TRBJ1-6, with 12 nucleotides matching TRBD1. This CDR3 contains 14 residues. Losses at the gene ends were 1 base for V and 10 bases for J; bases not matched to a gene: 2. Per the germline V gene, CDR1 is GTSNPN and CDR2 is SVGIG (reference sequence). This CDR3 is CAWSAGTGGSPLHF. The CDR3 coding sequence is TGTGCCTGGAGTGCCGGGACAGGGGGCTCACCCCTCCACTTT.

This clonotype was recorded a few times. A much larger clone lies a single base off, so this may be a read error. The chain employs TRBV12-3 or TRBV12-4 and TRBJ2-3; D unclear. V lost 1 base and J lost 6, with 17 bases in between. The CDR3 is 16 amino acids. The CDR3 sequence is CASSLGSSPGRDTQYF. DNA for the CDR3: TGTGCCAGCAGTTTAGGGTCCTCCCCTGGTCGGGATACGCAGTATTTT.

This clonotype occurred many times. The rearrangement joins TRBV29-1 to TRBJ1-2, with D possibly matching TRBD1 (6 bases). CDR1 SQVTM and CDR2 ANQGSEA come from the germline V gene. Trimming removed 0 bases from V and 3 bases from J, with 17 bases in between. The CDR3 is made up of 16 amino acids. DNA of the CDR3: TGCAGCGTTGAAGATGGAGAGGGACATATGGACTATGGCTACACCTTC. Encoded protein: CSVEDGEGHMDYGYTF.

J is TRBJ2-1 and V is TRBV6-1; the match to TRBD1 covers 7 bases. The junction had 7 bases not matched to a gene; V was cut back by 8 bases and J by 6 bases. From germline, CDR1 is MNHNS and CDR2 SASEGT. CDR3 length: 13 amino acids. As DNA, the CDR3 is TGTGCCAGCTCTCAAGGGGACAGCAATGAGCAGTTCTTC. It encodes CASSQGDSNEQFF.

The chain has TRBV7-3 and TRBJ2-3; 10 bases agree with TRBD2. The CDR3 contains 19 residues. Germline CDR1 reads SGHTA; CDR2 reads FQGTGA. Trimming removed 2 bases from V and 2 bases from J; junction bases left unmatched: 13. CDR3 sequence reads: CASSLSAQGLAENTDTQYF. CDR3 DNA sequence: TGTGCCAGCAGCTTATCGGCCCAAGGACTAGCGGAAAACACAGATACGCAGTATTTT.

This clonotype was seen ten or more times. The V call is TRBV2, the J call TRBJ2-1; 11 nucleotides line up with TRBD2. The germline CDR1 and CDR2 sequences are SNHLY and FYNNEI. This CDR3 has 14 residues. V gave up 4 bases and J gave up 8 bases; unmatched junction bases: 4. The CDR3 nucleotides are TGTGCCAGCAGTGCTTCTAGCGGGAGGTATGAGCAGTTCTTC. Translated: CASSASSGRYEQFF. The variable domain in full, completed from reference TRBV2 and TRBJ2-1, reads EPEVTQTPSHQVTQMGQEVILRCVPISNHLYFYWYRQILGQKVEFLVSFYNNEISEKSEIFDDQFSVERPDGSNFTLKIRSTKLEDSAMYFCASSASSGRYEQFFGPGTRLTVL.

This clonotype has just a few counts. The V and J genes are TRBV12-3 or TRBV12-4 and TRBJ2-5, with 8 bases identical to TRBD2. This CDR3 contains 17 residues. The junction had 14 bases not matched to a gene; V was cut back by 6 bases and J by 2 bases. Written as DNA, the CDR3 is TGTGCCAGCAGCTTCGGACTAGCCCTACGAGTACAAGAGACCCAGTACTTC. The encoded protein is CASSFGLALRVQETQYF.

This clonotype was seen many times. The chain is built from TRBV11-2 and TRBJ2-1, with 9 bases that match TRBD2. Germline V gives CDR1 SGHAT, CDR2 FQNNGV. Germline trimming cut 5 bases from V and 1 base from J; bases unmatched to any gene: 9. The CDR3 sequence is 17 residues long. The DNA of the CDR3 is TGTGCCAGCAGCACCCAAAGGACTAGCGAGTCCTACAATGAGCAGTTCTTC. Translation: CASSTQRTSESYNEQFF. Based on the CDR3 plus reference TRBV11-2 and TRBJ2-1, the full variable domain is EAGVAQSPRYKIIEKRQSVAFWCNPISGHATLYWYQQILGQGPKLLIQFQNNGVVDDSQLPKDRFSAERLKGVDSTLKIQPAKLEDSAVYLCASSTQRTSESYNEQFFGPGTRLTVL.

In its sample, this clonotype was seen many times. The chain joins TRBV28 to TRBJ2-2; 8 bases match TRBD2. Losses at the gene ends were 6 bases for V and 6 bases for J; bases not matched to a gene: 9. The CDR3 has 15 residues. The germline V gene has CDR1 MDHEN and CDR2 SYDVKM. The DNA for the CDR3 is TGTGCCAGCAGCTCCAGCGGGGGCATCCCCGGGGAGCTGTTTTTT. The encoded protein is CASSSSGGIPGELFF. The full variable domain, completed using reference TRBV28 and TRBJ2-2, is DVKVTQSSRYLVKRTGEKVFLECVQDMDHENMFWYRQDPGLGLRLIYFSYDVKMKEKGDIPEGYSVSREKKERFSLILESASTNQTSMYLCASSSSGGIPGELFFGEGSRLTVL.

For this clonotype: Given a much more abundant clone one base away, this may be a read error. V usage is TRBV7-2 and J usage is TRBJ2-7; D gene ambiguous. The length of the CDR3 is 16 residues. CDR1 SGHTA and CDR2 FQGNSA come from the germline V gene. V lost 3 bases to trimming and J lost 7 bases, with 22 bases between them. The CDR3 DNA follows: TGTGCCAGCAGCTTGGTTCTAACCTCGTCTGCTGAGGAGCAGTACTTC. Translation gives CASSLVLTSSAEEQYF.

The rearrangement uses TRBV24-1 and TRBJ2-3; D could derive from TRBD1 or TRBD2 (5 bases each). This CDR3 has 17 amino acids. Germline CDR1 KGHDR, CDR2 SFDVKD. The V and J ends lost 2 bases and 2 bases respectively, with 16 bases between them. The DNA for the CDR3 is TGTGCCACCAGTGATTCCCTTTTACAGGAGGCCACAGATACGCAGTATTTT. It encodes CATSDSLLQEATDTQYF.